A selection of T cell receptor beta chains follows, all from one sample in a study of molecular identifiers for immune sequencing clone quantification. TCRdb itself ran the PCR reads through MiXCR, one entry per CDR3 protein. This sample carries 100,000 or so distinct CDR3 sequences, about 35% of them seen once, and the ten largest clones take around 3.8%. Material: naive CD8+ T cells from blood, with Jurkat cell RNA spiked in. These TCRs come from a human donor in good health. Some libraries in this study had Jurkat cell RNA spiked in. The CDR3 runs from the conserved cysteine through the conserved F or W.

>TRBV5-1|TRBJ2-3
CASSLGPAATDTQYF
>TRBV25-1|TRBJ1-1
CASSAGFTEAFF
>TRBV9|TRBJ2-1
CASSPRGYNEQFF
>TRBV24-1|TRBJ1-1
CATSGGGPNTEAFF
>TRBV28|TRBJ1-5
CASSLDDAATYQPQHF
>TRBV7-9|TRBJ2-1
CASSPVLGSYNEQFF
>TRBV29-1|TRBJ1-4
CSVKTGLGEKLFF
>TRBV2|TRBJ2-6
CASSRDVLSSGANVLTF
>TRBV10-3|TRBJ2-1
CAISEYKLVVVGLTYNEQFF
>TRBV12-3/TRBV12-4|TRBJ2-1
CASSLEGRYNEQFF
>TRBV6-1|TRBJ2-7
CASSERGLTYEQYF
>TRBV28|TRBJ1-6
CASSLAVIDNSPLHF
>TRBV19|TRBJ1-5
CASSFRDRVNQPQHF
>TRBV4-3|TRBJ2-3
CASSQDRHLSDTQYF
>TRBV4-3|TRBJ2-3
CASSRRSTDTQYF
>TRBV20-1|TRBJ2-1
CSATVPTSAHYNEQFF
>TRBV7-2|TRBJ2-3
CASSLDRSDTQYF
>TRBV27|TRBJ2-7
CASATGPDQYF
>TRBV29-1|TRBJ2-7
CSVEAGGPYEQYF
>TRBV7-2|TRBJ2-3
CATSTPGGGDRGQDTQYF
>TRBV9|TRBJ2-6
CASSPPSGANVLTF
>TRBV14|TRBJ2-7
CASSQERTEHEQYF